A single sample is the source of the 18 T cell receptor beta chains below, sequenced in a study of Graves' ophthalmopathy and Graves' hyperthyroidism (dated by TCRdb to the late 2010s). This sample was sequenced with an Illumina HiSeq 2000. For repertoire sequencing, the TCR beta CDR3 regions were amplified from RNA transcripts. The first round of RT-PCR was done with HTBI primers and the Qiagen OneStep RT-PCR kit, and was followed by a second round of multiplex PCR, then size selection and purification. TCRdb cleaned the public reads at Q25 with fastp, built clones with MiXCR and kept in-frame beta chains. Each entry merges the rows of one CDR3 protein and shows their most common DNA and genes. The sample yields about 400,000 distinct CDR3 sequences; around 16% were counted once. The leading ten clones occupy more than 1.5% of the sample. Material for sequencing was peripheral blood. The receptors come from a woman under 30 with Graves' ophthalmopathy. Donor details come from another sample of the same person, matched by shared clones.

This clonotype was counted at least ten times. CDR3 in DNA: TGTGCCAGCAGTGGAGGGACACAGGGCGGGGAGACCCAGTACTTC. Translating gives CASSGGTQGGETQYF. This chain connects TRBV2 to TRBJ2-5; D might be TRBD1 (6 bases). The CDR3 is 15 residues long. Germline CDR1 is SNHLY and CDR2 is FYNNEI. Trimming removed 4 bases from V and 5 bases from J, with 17 bases in between.

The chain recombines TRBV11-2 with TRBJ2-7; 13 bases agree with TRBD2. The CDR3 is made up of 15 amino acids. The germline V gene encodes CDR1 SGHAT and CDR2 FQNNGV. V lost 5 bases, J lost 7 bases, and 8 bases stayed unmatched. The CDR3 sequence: CASSAGLAGASEQYF. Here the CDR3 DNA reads TGTGCCAGCAGCGCCGGACTAGCGGGAGCTTCTGAGCAGTACTTC. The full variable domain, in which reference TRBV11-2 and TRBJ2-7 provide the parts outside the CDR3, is EAGVAQSPRYKIIEKRQSVAFWCNPISGHATLYWYQQILGQGPKLLIQFQNNGVVDDSQLPKDRFSAERLKGVDSTLKIQPAKLEDSAVYLCASSAGLAGASEQYFGPGTRLTVT.

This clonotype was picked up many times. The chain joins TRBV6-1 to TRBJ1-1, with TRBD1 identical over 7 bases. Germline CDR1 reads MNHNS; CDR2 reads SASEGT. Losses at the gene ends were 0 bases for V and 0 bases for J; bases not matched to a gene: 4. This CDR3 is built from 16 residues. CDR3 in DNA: TGTGCCAGCAGTGAAGCTCTGACAGGGCTGAACACTGAAGCTTTCTTT. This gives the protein CASSEALTGLNTEAFF.

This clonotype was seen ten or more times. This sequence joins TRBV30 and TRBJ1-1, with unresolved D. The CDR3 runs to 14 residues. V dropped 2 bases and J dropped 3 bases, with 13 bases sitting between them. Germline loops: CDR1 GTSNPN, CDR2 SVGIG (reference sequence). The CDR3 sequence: CAWSSLRRDTEAFF. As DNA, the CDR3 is TGTGCCTGGAGTAGCCTACGGCGAGACACTGAAGCTTTCTTT.

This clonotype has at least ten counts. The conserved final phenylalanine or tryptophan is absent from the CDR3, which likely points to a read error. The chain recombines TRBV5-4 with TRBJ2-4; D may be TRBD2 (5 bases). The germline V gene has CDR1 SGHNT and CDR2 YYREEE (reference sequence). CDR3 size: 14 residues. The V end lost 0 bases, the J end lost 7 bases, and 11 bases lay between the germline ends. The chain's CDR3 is CASSLEPRANIQYS. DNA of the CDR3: TGTGCCAGCAGCTTGGAACCGAGGGCTAACATTCAGTACTCC.

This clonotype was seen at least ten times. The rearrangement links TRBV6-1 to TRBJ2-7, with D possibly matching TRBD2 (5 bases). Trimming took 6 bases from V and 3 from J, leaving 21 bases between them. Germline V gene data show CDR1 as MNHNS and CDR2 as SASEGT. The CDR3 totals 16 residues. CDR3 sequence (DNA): TGTGCCAGCAGCCCCGTCCTCTTCGAGGGAGTCTACGAGCAGTACTTC. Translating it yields CASSPVLFEGVYEQYF.

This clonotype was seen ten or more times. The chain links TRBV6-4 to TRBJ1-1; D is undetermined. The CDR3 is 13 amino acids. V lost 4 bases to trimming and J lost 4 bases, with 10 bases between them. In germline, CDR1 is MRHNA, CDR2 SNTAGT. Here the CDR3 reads CASSVRSGTEAFF. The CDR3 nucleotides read TGTGCCAGCAGTGTCCGGTCGGGCACTGAAGCTTTCTTT.

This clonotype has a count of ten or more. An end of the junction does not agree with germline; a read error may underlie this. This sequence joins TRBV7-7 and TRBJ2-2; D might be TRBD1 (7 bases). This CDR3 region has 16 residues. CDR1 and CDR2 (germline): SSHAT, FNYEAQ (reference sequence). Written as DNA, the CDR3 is TGTGCTAGCAGCTGGAGGGACAGACAAATCACCGGGGAGCTGTTTTTT. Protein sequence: CASSWRDRQITGELFF.

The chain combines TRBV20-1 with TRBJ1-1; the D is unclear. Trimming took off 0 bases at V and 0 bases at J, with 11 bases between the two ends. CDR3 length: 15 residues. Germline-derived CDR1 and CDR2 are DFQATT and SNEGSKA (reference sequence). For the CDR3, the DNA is TGCAGTGCTAGAGAGGGAGCACTTATGAACACTGAAGCTTTCTTT. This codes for CSAREGALMNTEAFF.

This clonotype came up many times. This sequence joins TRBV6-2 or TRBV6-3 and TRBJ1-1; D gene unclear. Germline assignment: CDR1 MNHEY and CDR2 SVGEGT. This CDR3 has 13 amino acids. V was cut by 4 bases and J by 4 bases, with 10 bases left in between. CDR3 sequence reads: CASSLVGRTEAFF. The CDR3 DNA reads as TGTGCCAGCAGTTTGGTAGGCCGCACTGAAGCTTTCTTT.

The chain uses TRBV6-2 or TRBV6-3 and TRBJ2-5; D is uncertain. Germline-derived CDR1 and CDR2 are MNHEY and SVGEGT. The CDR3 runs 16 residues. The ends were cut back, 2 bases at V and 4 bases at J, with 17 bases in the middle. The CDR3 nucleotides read TGTGCCAGCAGTTACGGTCGTCAGCACGTTGGAGAGACCCAGTACTTC. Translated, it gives CASSYGRQHVGETQYF.

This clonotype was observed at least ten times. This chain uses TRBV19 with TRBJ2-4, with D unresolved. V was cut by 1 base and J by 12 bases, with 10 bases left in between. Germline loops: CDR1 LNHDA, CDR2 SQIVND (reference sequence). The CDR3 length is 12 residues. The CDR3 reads CASSIGIGSQYF. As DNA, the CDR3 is TGTGCCAGTAGTATAGGGATAGGTTCTCAGTACTTC.

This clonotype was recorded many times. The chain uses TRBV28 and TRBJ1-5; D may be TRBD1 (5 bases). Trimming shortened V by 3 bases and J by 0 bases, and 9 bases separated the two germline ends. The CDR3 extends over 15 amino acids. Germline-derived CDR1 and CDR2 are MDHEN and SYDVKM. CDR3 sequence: CASSLGLNSNQPQHF. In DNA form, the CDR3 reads TGTGCCAGCAGTTTGGGACTGAATAGCAATCAGCCCCAGCATTTT.

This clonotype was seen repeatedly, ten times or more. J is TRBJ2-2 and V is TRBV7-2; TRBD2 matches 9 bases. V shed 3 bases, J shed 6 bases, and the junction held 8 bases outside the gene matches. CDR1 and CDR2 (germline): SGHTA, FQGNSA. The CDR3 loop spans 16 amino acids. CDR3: CASSLSGGTPSGELFF. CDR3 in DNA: TGTGCCAGCAGCTTGAGCGGGGGGACCCCATCCGGGGAGCTGTTTTTT.

DNA of the CDR3: TGTGCCAGCTCAACAGACACGACTAACTATGGCTACACCTTC. It encodes CASSTDTTNYGYTF. The chain couples TRBV18 to TRBJ1-2; D gene uncertain. The V end was cut by 5 bases, the J end by 0 bases, with 10 bases between. This CDR3 is 14 amino acids long. The germline gives CDR1 KGHSH, CDR2 LQKENI. Full variable domain (rest looked up from reference TRBV18 and TRBJ1-2): NAGVMQNPRHLVRRRGQEARLRCSPMKGHSHVYWYRQLPEEGLKFMVYLQKENIIDESGMPKERFSAEFPKEGPSILRIQQVVRGDSAAYFCASSTDTTNYGYTFGSGTRLTVV.

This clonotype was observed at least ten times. The CDR3 here is CASSSRAGSGELFF. Written as DNA, the CDR3 is TGTGCCAGCAGTTCCCGGGCGGGTTCGGGGGAGCTGTTTTTT. V gene TRBV13 combines with J gene TRBJ2-2; D is perhaps TRBD2 (5 bases). Germline CDR1 reads PRHDT; CDR2 reads FYEKMQ (reference sequence). V was shortened by 6 bases and J by 8 bases, with 16 bases between the two germline ends. The CDR3 extends over 14 amino acids.

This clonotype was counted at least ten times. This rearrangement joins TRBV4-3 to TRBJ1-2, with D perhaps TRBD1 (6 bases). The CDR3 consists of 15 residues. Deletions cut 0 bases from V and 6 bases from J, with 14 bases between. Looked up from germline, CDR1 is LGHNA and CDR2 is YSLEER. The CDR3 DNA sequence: TGCGCCAGCAGCCAAGATCCAAGGGGGACACATGGCTACACCTTC. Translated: CASSQDPRGTHGYTF.

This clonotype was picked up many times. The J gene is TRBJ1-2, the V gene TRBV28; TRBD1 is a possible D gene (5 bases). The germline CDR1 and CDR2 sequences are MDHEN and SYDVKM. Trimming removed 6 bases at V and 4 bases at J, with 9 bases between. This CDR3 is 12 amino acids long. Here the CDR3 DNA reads TGTGCCAGCAGGGGGGAGTTCTATGGCTACACCTTC. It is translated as CASRGEFYGYTF.